This T cell receptor beta chain emerged from a study of T cell repertoires in cytomegalovirus infection (dated by TCRdb to the late 2010s). Turning to the overall study: Alongside well-studied HLA-B-restricted epitopes, the peptide stimulations were aimed at recently identified HLA-C-restricted CMV epitopes, whose presentation resists viral immunomodulation. Donor HLA type was relevant to the analysis, because carriage of CMV infection together with the matching HLA type was indicated by public TCR beta signatures.

TCRdb lists the instrument as Illumina HiSeq 1500. TCRdb ran its own pipeline on the public reads, namely fastp trimming at Q25 and MiXCR clone calling, and kept in-frame beta chains. Identical CDR3 protein sequences are pooled into one entry, listed with their most common genes and DNA. Recorded for this sample are fewer than 60,000 distinct CDR3 sequences; around 19% of them occurred a single time. Around three quarters of the sample rests with the top ten. Sample treatment or condition, as interpreted from the label and publication: in vitro stimulation with specific CMV peptide epitopes to enrich CMV-specific T cells. Overall study results and their limits: The ex vivo response was dominated by HLA-C-restricted CMV-specific TCR beta clonotypes, which also provided the single most frequent clonotype in two of eight donors. Cumulative frequency of public TCR beta family members discriminated carriers of CMV infection plus the relevant HLA type in this cohort and an independent 352-donor cohort.

V gives up 4 bases and J gives up 3 bases, and the segment between their germline ends measures 12 bases. CDR1 and CDR2, per the germline V gene (reference sequence), are MNHEY and SMNVEV. The CDR3 sequence holds 15 residues, the cysteine and phenylalanine included. Kept here is only the CDR3 DNA, which spans 45 bases and is read in frame from base 1. Details on this clonotype: No antigen is known for it. No base quality information exists; no much larger clone differs at one position.

The rearranged segments are TRBV27 and TRBJ2-2, with no reliable assignment of the D segment. The TCR originated in a human donor in good health (CMV status not recorded). Some clones in this sample may be carry-over from other donors' samples. This sample comprised CD8+ T cells from cultured PBMCs, obtained from culture after CMV antigen stimulation. CDR3 loop: CASSSPTWDTGELFF. At the DNA level, the sequence is TGTGCCAGCAGTTCCCCGACGTGGGACACCGGGGAGCTGTTTTTT.